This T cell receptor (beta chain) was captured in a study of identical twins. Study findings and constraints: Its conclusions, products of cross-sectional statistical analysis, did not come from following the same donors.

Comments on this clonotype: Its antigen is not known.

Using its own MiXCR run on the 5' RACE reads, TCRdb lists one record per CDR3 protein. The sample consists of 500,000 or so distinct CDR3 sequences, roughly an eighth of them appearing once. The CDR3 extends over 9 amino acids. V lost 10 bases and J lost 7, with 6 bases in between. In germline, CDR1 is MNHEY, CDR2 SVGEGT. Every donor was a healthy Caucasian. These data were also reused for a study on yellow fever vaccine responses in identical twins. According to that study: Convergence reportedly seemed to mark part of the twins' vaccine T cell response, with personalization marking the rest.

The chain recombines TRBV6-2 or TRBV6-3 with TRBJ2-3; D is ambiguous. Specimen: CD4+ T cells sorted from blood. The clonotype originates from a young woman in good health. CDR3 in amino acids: CANSNTQYF. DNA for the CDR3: TGTGCCAACAGCAATACGCAGTATTTT.